This passage covers 20 T cell receptor beta chains from one sample sequenced in a study of technical replicates of blood from several donors. This table comes from immunoSEQ multiplex PCR, and its TCRdb copy is limited to in-frame clones, with some not included. The data hold approximately 100,000 clones, with roughly 95% observed a single time. Sequencing was done on a sample of T cells isolated from PBMCs. These receptor sequences come from a human donor in good health.

The V call is TRBV10-3, the J call TRBJ1-4, with D maybe TRBD1 (6 bases). The germline V gene encodes CDR1 ENHRY and CDR2 SYGVKD. V was pared by 2 bases and J by 6 bases, with 10 bases between. The CDR3 covers 14 residues. The CDR3 is CAISETGLDEKLFF. The CDR3 nucleotides are TGTGCCATCAGTGAGACAGGGTTAGATGAAAAACTGTTTTTT.

The V call is TRBV19, the J call TRBJ2-2; tentatively, D is TRBD2 (6 bases). The V gene lost 1 base and the J gene lost 1 base, with 7 bases spanning the gap. The CDR3 contains 15 residues. Per germline, CDR1 LNHDA and CDR2 SQIVND (reference sequence). The CDR3 nucleotides read TGTGCCAGTAGTATAGGTAGCGGGAACACCGGGGAGCTGTTTTTT. Its translation: CASSIGSGNTGELFF. The entire variable domain, with the rest obtained from reference TRBV19 and TRBJ2-2, is as follows: DGGITQSPKYLFRKEGQNVTLSCEQNLNHDAMYWYRQDPGQGLRLIYYSQIVNDFQKGDIAEGYSVSREKKESFPLTVTSAQKNPTAFYLCASSIGSGNTGELFFGEGSRLTVL.

The chain is built from TRBV2 and TRBJ1-4, with TRBD1 matching 8 bases. The V gene end was trimmed by 3 bases and the J gene end by 1 base; junction bases not matched to a gene: 1. Germline values: CDR1 SNHLY, CDR2 FYNNEI. The CDR3 runs 15 residues. The CDR3 here is CASSDRGRTNEKLFF. The CDR3 coding sequence is TGTGCCAGCAGTGACAGGGGGCGAACTAATGAAAAACTGTTTTTT.

The rearrangement joins TRBV18 to TRBJ2-5, with TRBD1 identical over 8 bases. The J segment lost 2 bases and the V segment lost 3 bases, leaving 2 bases of the junction unmatched. Germline V CDR1 and CDR2: KGHSH, LQKENI. CDR3 length: 14 residues. Here the CDR3 DNA reads TGTGCCAGCTCACCCGGACAGGGACAAGAGACCCAGTACTTC. Protein: CASSPGQGQETQYF. Full variable domain (rest looked up from reference TRBV18 and TRBJ2-5): NAGVMQNPRHLVRRRGQEARLRCSPMKGHSHVYWYRQLPEEGLKFMVYLQKENIIDESGMPKERFSAEFPKEGPSILRIQQVVRGDSAAYFCASSPGQGQETQYFGPGTRLLVL.

Turning to this clone: The sample contains more than one DNA sequence encoding this CDR3. The chain employs TRBV5-4 and TRBJ1-3, with D possibly TRBD1 on 6 matching bases. The CDR3 sequence is 14 residues long. The V end was cut by 4 bases, the J end by 0 bases, with 8 bases between. Looked up from germline, CDR1 is SGHNT and CDR2 is YYREEE (reference sequence). This CDR3 is CASSLQGSGNTIYF. DNA for the CDR3: TGTGCCAGCAGCCTACAGGGCTCTGGAAACACCATATATTTT.

The table lists this clone with a count of one. Germline and junction disagree at one end, which may indicate a read error. The chain employs TRBV5-1 and TRBJ1-6; TRBD1 matches at 7 bases. CDR3 length equals 17 residues. From germline, CDR1 is SGHRS and CDR2 YFSETQ. CDR3 protein: CASSPGTANSYNSPPHF. Written as DNA, the CDR3 is TGCGCCAGCAGCCCTGGGACAGCCAACTCCTATAATTCACCCCCCCACTTT.

This chain uses TRBV28 with TRBJ1-1; weak D call: TRBD1 (6 bases). This CDR3 comprises 16 residues. Germline CDR1 and CDR2: MDHEN and SYDVKM. Trimming left V 5 bases short and J 4 bases short, with 20 bases between. The CDR3 here is CASSKQGLLLGTEAFF. In DNA form, the CDR3 reads TGTGCCAGCAGTAAACAGGGTCTCCTCCTGGGCACTGAAGCTTTCTTT.

CDR3 sequence: CASSQDRGQSYNEQFF. The CDR3 nucleotides are TGTGCCAGCAGCCAAGATCGAGGGCAGTCTTACAATGAGCAGTTCTTC. The chain carries TRBV14 and TRBJ2-1; D perhaps matches TRBD2 (5 bases). CDR3 length: 16 residues. CDR1 is SGHDN, CDR2 FVKESK, per germline. V shed 0 bases and J shed 4 bases, with 13 bases lying between them.

CDR3 region: CASSQDQGRRREAFF. The CDR3 nucleotides read TGCGCCAGCAGCCAAGATCAGGGCAGAAGGAGAGAAGCTTTCTTT. The chain couples TRBV4-1 to TRBJ1-1; D is perhaps TRBD1 (5 bases). CDR1 and CDR2 (germline): MGHRA, YSYEKL. Trimming left V 0 bases short and J 8 bases short, with 16 bases between. The CDR3 length is 15 residues.

The CDR3 nucleotides are TGTGCCAGCAGTGGACAGGGTACTTACGAGCAGTACTTC. This codes for CASSGQGTYEQYF. The chain links TRBV2 to TRBJ2-7, with 7 bases matching TRBD1. The CDR3 spans 13 residues. V shed 4 bases, J shed 4 bases, and the junction held 4 bases outside the gene matches. CDR1 SNHLY and CDR2 FYNNEI come from the germline V gene.

The chain links TRBV6-5 to TRBJ2-5; no clear D. Deletions cut 6 bases from V and 4 bases from J, with 15 bases between. CDR1 MNHEY and CDR2 SVGAGI come from the germline V gene. The CDR3 is 14 amino acids. The CDR3 nucleotides are TGTGCCAGCAGAACTCTTAGTCCTGGAGAGACCCAGTACTTC. It codes for CASRTLSPGETQYF.

The CDR3 loop is CASSGFNRARGNTIYF. Here the CDR3 DNA reads TGTGCCAGCAGTGGGTTCAACAGGGCGAGAGGAAACACCATATATTTT. The chain recombines TRBV6-1 with TRBJ1-3; D possibly corresponds to TRBD1 (6 bases). The CDR3 length is 16 residues. V was trimmed by 4 bases and J by 4 bases, leaving 17 bases between them. Germline values: CDR1 MNHNS, CDR2 SASEGT.

J is TRBJ1-3 and V is TRBV6-1; 9 positions match TRBD1. CDR3 length equals 15 residues. Germline loops: CDR1 MNHNS, CDR2 SASEGT. With V trimmed by 6 bases and J by 0 bases, 3 bases remained unmatched. This chain's CDR3 is CASSGTGSSGNTIYF. CDR3 sequence (DNA): TGTGCCAGCAGCGGGACAGGGAGCTCTGGAAACACCATATATTTT.

The chain joins TRBV9 to TRBJ2-1; 9 bases map to TRBD2. The CDR3 sequence is 16 residues long. Germline CDR1 and CDR2: SGDLS and YYNGEE. V trimming: 2 bases; J trimming: 7 bases; junction bases outside the gene matches: 10. The CDR3 DNA reads as TGTGCCAGCAGCGTCCAAGCGGGGGGTACGGAGAATGAGCAGTTCTTC. Translating gives CASSVQAGGTENEQFF.

V and J are TRBV5-4 and TRBJ2-7, with 7 bases fitting TRBD1. The CDR3 is 14 amino acids. Losses at the gene ends were 4 bases for V and 7 bases for J; bases not matched to a gene: 11. CDR1 and CDR2 (germline): SGHNT, YYREEE (reference sequence). The CDR3 is CASSLKTGFGEQYF. The CDR3 coding sequence is TGTGCCAGCAGCCTAAAGACAGGGTTTGGGGAGCAGTACTTC.

This chain joins TRBV28 and TRBJ1-2, with 8 bases lining up with TRBD1. Germline CDR1 MDHEN, CDR2 SYDVKM. The CDR3 has 16 residues. The junction had 9 bases not matched to a gene; V was cut back by 4 bases and J by 2 bases. This CDR3 is CASSSRGRKPNYGYTF. CDR3 nucleotides: TGTGCCAGCAGTTCCAGGGGGCGGAAACCGAACTATGGCTACACCTTC.

This rearrangement joins TRBV6-1 to TRBJ2-2, with a possible D match to TRBD1 (6 bases). Between the trimmed V and J ends, which lost 8 bases and 6 bases, there was a span of 16 bases. The CDR3 consists of 14 residues. In germline, CDR1 is MNHNS, CDR2 SASEGT. This CDR3 reads CASSYTGLSGELFF. In DNA form, the CDR3 reads TGTGCCAGCTCATACACAGGGCTGTCCGGGGAGCTGTTTTTT.

V usage is TRBV18 and J usage is TRBJ2-3, with TRBD2 matching 11 bases. CDR3 size: 16 residues. Germline values: CDR1 KGHSH, CDR2 LQKENI. V was pared by 3 bases and J by 7 bases, with 9 bases of the junction left unmatched. CDR3 sequence reads: CASSPKTSGARNTQYF. For the CDR3, the DNA is TGTGCCAGCTCACCCAAGACTAGCGGGGCCCGAAATACGCAGTATTTT.

The CDR3 sequence is CASSDSGSDEQFF. In nucleotides, the CDR3 is TGTGCCAGCAGTGATAGCGGGAGCGATGAGCAGTTCTTC. V and J are TRBV25-1 and TRBJ2-1; 9 bases match TRBD2. The V gene end was trimmed by 3 bases and the J gene end by 8 bases; junction bases not matched to a gene: 2. Germline-derived CDR1 and CDR2 are MGHDK and SYGVNS. This CDR3 has 13 residues.

The V call is TRBV6-1, the J call TRBJ1-1; perhaps TRBD1 as D (6 bases). CDR3 size: 11 residues. Trimming shortened V by 6 bases and J by 9 bases, and 11 bases separated the two germline ends. Germline lookup yields CDR1 MNHNS and CDR2 SASEGT. The CDR3, as DNA: TGTGCCAGCAGGAGGGGGAATCAAGCTTTCTTT. Protein sequence: CASRRGNQAFF.